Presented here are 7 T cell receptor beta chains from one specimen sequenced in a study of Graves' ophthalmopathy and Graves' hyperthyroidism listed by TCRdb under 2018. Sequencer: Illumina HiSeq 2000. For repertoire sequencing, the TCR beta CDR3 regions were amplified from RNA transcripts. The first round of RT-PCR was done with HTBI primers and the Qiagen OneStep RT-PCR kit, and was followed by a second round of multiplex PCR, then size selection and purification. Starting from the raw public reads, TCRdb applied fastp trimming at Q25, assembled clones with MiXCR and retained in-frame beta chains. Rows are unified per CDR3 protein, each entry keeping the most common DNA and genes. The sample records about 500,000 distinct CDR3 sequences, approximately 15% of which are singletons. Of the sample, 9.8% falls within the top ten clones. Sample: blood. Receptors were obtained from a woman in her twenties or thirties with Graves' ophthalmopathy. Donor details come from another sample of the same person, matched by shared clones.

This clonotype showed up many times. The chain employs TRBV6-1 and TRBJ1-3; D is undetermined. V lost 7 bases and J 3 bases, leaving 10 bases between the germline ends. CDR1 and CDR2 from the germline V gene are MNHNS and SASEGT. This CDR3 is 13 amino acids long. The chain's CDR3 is CASMARHGNTIYF. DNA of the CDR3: TGTGCCAGCATGGCGAGACATGGAAACACCATATATTTT.

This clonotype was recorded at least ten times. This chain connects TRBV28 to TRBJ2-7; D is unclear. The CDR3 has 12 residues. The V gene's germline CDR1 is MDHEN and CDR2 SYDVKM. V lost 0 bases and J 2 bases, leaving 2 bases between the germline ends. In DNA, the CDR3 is TGTGCCAGCAGTTTATGGGCCTACGAGCAGTACTTC. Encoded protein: CASSLWAYEQYF.

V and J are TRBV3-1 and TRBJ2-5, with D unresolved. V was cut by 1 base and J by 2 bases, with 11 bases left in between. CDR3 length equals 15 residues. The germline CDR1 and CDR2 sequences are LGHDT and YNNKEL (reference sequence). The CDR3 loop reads CASSQALTAQETQYF. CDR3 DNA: TGTGCCAGCAGCCAAGCGCTTACGGCTCAAGAGACCCAGTACTTC.

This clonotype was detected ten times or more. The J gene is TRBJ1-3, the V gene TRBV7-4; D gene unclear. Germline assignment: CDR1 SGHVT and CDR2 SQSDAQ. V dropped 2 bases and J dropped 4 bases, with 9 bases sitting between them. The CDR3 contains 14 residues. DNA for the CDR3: TGTGCCAGCAGCTTAAGGAGGTGGGGAAACACCATATATTTT. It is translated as CASSLRRWGNTIYF.

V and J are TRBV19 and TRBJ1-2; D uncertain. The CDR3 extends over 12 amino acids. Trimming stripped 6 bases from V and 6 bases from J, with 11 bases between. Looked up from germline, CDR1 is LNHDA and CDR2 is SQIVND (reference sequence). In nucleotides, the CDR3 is TGTGCCAGTAGAGAAGGGTACGATGGCTACACCTTC. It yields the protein CASREGYDGYTF.

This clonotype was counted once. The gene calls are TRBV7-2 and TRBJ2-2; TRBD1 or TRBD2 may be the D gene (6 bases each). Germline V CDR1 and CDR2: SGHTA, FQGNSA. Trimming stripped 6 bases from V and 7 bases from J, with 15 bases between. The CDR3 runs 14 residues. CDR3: CASRSRGANGELFF. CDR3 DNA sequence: TGTGCCAGCAGATCGAGGGGGGCTAACGGGGAGCTGTTTTTT.

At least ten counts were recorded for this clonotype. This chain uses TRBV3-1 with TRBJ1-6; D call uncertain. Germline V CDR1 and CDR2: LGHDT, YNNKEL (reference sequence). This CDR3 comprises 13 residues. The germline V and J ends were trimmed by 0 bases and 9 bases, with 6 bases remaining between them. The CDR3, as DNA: TGTGCCAGCAGCCAAGACGGCGCTTCACCCCTCCACTTT. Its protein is CASSQDGASPLHF.